Listed below are T cell receptor beta chains from one sample, sequenced in a study of T-cell memory formation after mild COVID-19. Via MiXCR, TCRdb re-called the 5' RACE reads, giving one row per CDR3 protein. The table has 340,000 or so distinct CDR3 sequences, 10% to 15% seen once; the top ten hold roughly a fifth. Sequenced input: PBMCs or a T cell subset sorted from them (not recorded which). These receptors originate from a man younger than 35 who had mild COVID-19 (a few samples of this study predate the infection). Cell type and time point are not known. Both conserved end residues are part of each CDR3. The D gene is left open where the match is weak. Clone size appears in some rows only: once, few, many, or a class for an expanded clone.

NA	TRBV20-1	TRBJ1-1	few	CTLDVNTEAFF	TGCACCTTGGACGTGAACACTGAAGCTTTCTTT
NA	TRBV6-2/TRBV6-3	TRBJ1-1	few	CASSYRVQAFF	TGTGCCAGCAGTTACCGGGTTCAAGCTTTCTTT
TRBD2	TRBV27	TRBJ2-1	NA	CASSFEPPGLAGGRGYNEQFF	TGTGCCAGCAGTTTCGAGCCCCCGGGACTAGCGGGGGGGCGGGGGTACAATGAGCAGTTCTTC
NA	TRBV6-5	TRBJ2-7	few	CASSYDNLDYEQYF	TGTGCCAGCAGTTATGACAACCTAGACTACGAGCAGTACTTC
NA	TRBV6-5	TRBJ2-2	few	CASKEGANTGELFF	TGTGCCAGCAAGGAGGGCGCGAACACCGGGGAGCTGTTTTTT
TRBD2	TRBV4-3	TRBJ2-7	NA	CASSQGLAGGSYEQYF	TGCGCCAGCAGCCAAGGGCTAGCGGGGGGATCCTACGAGCAGTACTTC
NA	TRBV6-2/TRBV6-3	TRBJ2-1	few	CASSGVGSAGEQFF	TGTGCCAGCAGTGGAGTAGGCTCTGCGGGTGAGCAGTTCTTC
TRBD1	TRBV9	TRBJ1-1	NA	CASSLRAGGTEAFF	TGTGCCAGCAGCCTTAGGGCAGGGGGGACTGAAGCTTTCTTT
NA	TRBV6-2/TRBV6-3	TRBJ2-3	NA	CASSYQGYTDTQYF	TGTGCCAGCAGTTACCAGGGGTACACAGATACGCAGTATTTT
NA	TRBV9	TRBJ1-2	NA	CASSSDSLGYGYTF	TGTGCCAGCAGCTCTGACAGTCTCGGGTATGGCTACACCTTC
NA	TRBV6-5	TRBJ2-3	few	CARVTGSMAADTQYF	TGTGCCAGGGTCACGGGGTCTATGGCAGCAGATACGCAGTATTTT
NA	TRBV18	TRBJ2-5	many	CASSAETQYF	TGTGCCAGCTCTGCGGAGACCCAGTACTTC
NA	TRBV3-1	TRBJ2-5	NA	CASKAGTGETQYF	TGTGCCAGCAAGGCAGGGACCGGGGAGACCCAGTACTTC
TRBD2	TRBV7-9	TRBJ2-3	many	CASSLSRLAEDTQYF	TGTGCCAGCAGCTTGTCGAGACTAGCGGAAGATACGCAGTATTTT
NA	TRBV28	TRBJ2-1	NA	CASSATDSANEQFF	TGTGCCAGCAGTGCCACAGACTCGGCCAATGAGCAGTTCTTC
TRBD2	TRBV20-1	TRBJ2-7	NA	CSAMRGSYEQYF	TGCAGTGCTATGCGGGGGTCCTACGAGCAGTACTTC
TRBD2	TRBV6-1	TRBJ2-3	few	CASSRAGGITDTQYF	TGTGCCAGCAGCCGAGCGGGGGGAATCACAGATACGCAGTATTTT
NA	TRBV9	TRBJ2-3	few	CASSVERGEALVRTDTQYF	TGTGCCAGCAGCGTAGAAAGGGGGGAAGCGTTAGTCCGCACAGATACGCAGTATTTT
TRBD2	TRBV15	TRBJ2-5	few	CATSPGLAGQETQYF	TGTGCCACCAGCCCTGGACTAGCGGGGCAAGAGACCCAGTACTTC
NA	TRBV11-3	TRBJ2-7	few	CASSLGSEAYEQYF	TGTGCCAGCAGCTTAGGGTCGGAGGCCTACGAGCAGTACTTC
NA	TRBV5-6	TRBJ2-6	many	CASRRTGGANVLTF	TGTGCCAGCAGACGAACTGGTGGGGCCAACGTCCTGACTTTC
TRBD1	TRBV20-1	TRBJ2-7	few	CSARPQGVKDEQYF	TGCAGTGCTAGACCACAGGGGGTTAAGGACGAGCAGTACTTC
NA	TRBV4-2	TRBJ1-4	few	CASSQDWQGINEKLFF	TGTGCCAGCAGCCAAGATTGGCAGGGGATAAATGAAAAACTGTTTTTT
NA	TRBV12-3/TRBV12-4	TRBJ2-1	NA	CASSPRTEQFF	TGTGCCAGCAGTCCGAGAACTGAGCAGTTCTTC
TRBD2	TRBV29-1	TRBJ2-5	NA	CSVERAGGGETQYF	TGCAGCGTTGAAAGGGCGGGGGGTGGAGAGACCCAGTACTTC
NA	TRBV7-3	TRBJ2-3	many	CASSPLSSSDTQYF	TGTGCCAGCAGCCCCTTATCTAGCTCAGATACGCAGTATTTT
NA	TRBV18	TRBJ2-7	few	CASSQSSSSYEQYF	TGTGCCAGCTCACAGTCTTCGAGCTCCTACGAGCAGTACTTC
NA	TRBV19	TRBJ1-6	few	CASATGTPLHF	TGTGCCAGCGCAACCGGGACACCCCTCCACTTT
NA	TRBV4-3	TRBJ2-2	few	CASSKRLRVYTGELFF	TGCGCCAGCAGTAAAAGGCTCCGGGTTTACACCGGGGAGCTGTTTTTT
NA	TRBV29-1	TRBJ1-1	NA	CSPEFVVGAFF	TGCAGCCCTGAGTTCGTGGTCGGAGCTTTCTTT
TRBD1	TRBV5-5	TRBJ1-5	NA	CASSSQGQGYQPQHF	TGTGCCAGCAGCTCACAAGGACAGGGATATCAGCCCCAGCATTTT
NA	TRBV4-1	TRBJ2-4	few	CASSQDGWDKNIQYF	TGCGCCAGCAGCCAAGACGGGTGGGATAAAAACATTCAGTACTTC
NA	TRBV9	TRBJ1-4	NA	CASSVLYRVSAGEKLFF	TGTGCCAGCAGCGTATTGTACAGGGTGTCGGCAGGTGAAAAACTGTTTTTT
TRBD2	TRBV5-1	TRBJ2-5	NA	CASSLAGTSRETQYF	TGCGCCAGCAGCCTGGCCGGGACTAGCAGGGAGACCCAGTACTTC
NA	TRBV5-5	TRBJ2-3	NA	CASSHRGRESSTDTQYF	TGTGCCAGCAGCCACCGAGGGCGGGAATCCTCCACAGATACGCAGTATTTT
NA	TRBV10-3	TRBJ2-3	NA	CATQGNASTDTQYF	TGTGCCACCCAGGGTAATGCTAGCACAGATACGCAGTATTTT
TRBD1	TRBV6-6	TRBJ2-7	few	CASSSQPYRGSYEQYF	TGTGCCAGCAGTTCACAACCTTACAGGGGGTCCTACGAGCAGTACTTC
TRBD2	TRBV2	TRBJ2-3	few	CASGLLAGATSTDTQYF	TGTGCCAGCGGGTTACTAGCGGGGGCTACTAGCACAGATACGCAGTATTTT
NA	TRBV30	TRBJ2-5	NA	CAWSDTTGTFQETQYF	TGTGCCTGGAGTGATACCACCGGGACATTCCAAGAGACCCAGTACTTC
NA	TRBV4-3	TRBJ2-1	few	CASSQEGRRVNEQFF	TGCGCCAGCAGCCAAGAGGGCAGAAGGGTCAATGAGCAGTTCTTC
NA	TRBV20-1	TRBJ1-5	many	CSAIRQVNQPQHF	TGCAGTGCTATTCGACAGGTTAATCAGCCCCAGCATTTT
NA	TRBV7-9	TRBJ2-5	few	CASSGGGAGVQETQYF	TGTGCCAGCAGTGGAGGAGGGGCAGGGGTCCAAGAGACCCAGTACTTC
NA	TRBV24-1	TRBJ2-3	NA	CATSSAPGFPDTQYF	TGTGCCACTTCTTCGGCCCCGGGCTTCCCAGATACGCAGTATTTT
NA	TRBV12-3/TRBV12-4	TRBJ1-2	many	CASSPPFTGKWGYTF	TGTGCCAGCAGTCCGCCCTTCACAGGGAAGTGGGGCTACACCTTC
NA	TRBV6-2/TRBV6-3	TRBJ2-1	few	CASSYGTGAYNEQFF	TGTGCCAGCAGTTACGGAACGGGGGCCTACAATGAGCAGTTCTTC
NA	TRBV12-3/TRBV12-4	TRBJ2-2	once	CASRINRGAGELFF	TGTGCCAGCAGAATCAATAGGGGGGCCGGGGAGCTGTTTTTT
NA	TRBV3-1	TRBJ1-1	few	CASSQAPGVENTEAFF	TGTGCCAGCAGCCAAGCCCCGGGGGTCGAGAACACTGAAGCTTTCTTT
TRBD2	TRBV6-2/TRBV6-3	TRBJ2-3	few	CASSPGLAGAPGTDTQYF	TGTGCCAGCAGCCCGGGACTAGCGGGGGCGCCCGGGACAGATACGCAGTATTTT
NA	TRBV4-1	TRBJ1-4	NA	CASSQEPVLATNEKLFF	TGCGCCAGCAGCCAAGAACCAGTTTTAGCAACTAATGAAAAACTGTTTTTT
TRBD1	TRBV3-1	TRBJ1-1	NA	CASSHTWTGGTEAFF	TGTGCCAGCAGCCACACCTGGACAGGGGGCACTGAAGCTTTCTTT
NA	TRBV10-2	TRBJ2-7	few	CASSGYSGEQYF	TGCGCCAGCAGTGGATACAGCGGCGAGCAGTACTTC
TRBD2	TRBV5-1	TRBJ2-3	NA	CASSLRGEGDTQYF	TGCGCCAGCAGCTTGCGGGGGGAGGGAGATACGCAGTATTTT
NA	TRBV20-1	TRBJ1-1	NA	CSASLGGFEAFF	TGCAGTGCCTCTCTCGGGGGGTTTGAAGCTTTCTTT